Detailed here is one T cell receptor (beta chain). This record belongs to a study of blood T cell repertoires in COVID-19. Original processing notes: Amplification of reference gene primers provided the estimated nucleated cell counts. Method: immunoSEQ multiplex PCR; TCRdb's copy keeps in-frame clones and lacks some. That table supplies the V and J calls and clone size; D and trimming were determined from the DNA. The sample carries over 250,000 clones, 80% to 90% recorded once. This CDR3 has 14 amino acids. V was trimmed by 6 bases and J by 8 bases, leaving 17 bases between them. The germline V gene encodes CDR1 ENHRY and CDR2 SYGVKD.

The receptor was derived from a woman aged 65 to 85 with acute or convalescent COVID-19. The sample taken for sequencing was peripheral blood. The V and J genes are TRBV10-3 and TRBJ2-4; D may be TRBD2 (6 bases). The CDR3 loop is CAISSSAGRDIQYF. The DNA for the CDR3 is TGTGCCATCAGCTCCTCGGCGGGGAGAGACATTCAGTACTTC.